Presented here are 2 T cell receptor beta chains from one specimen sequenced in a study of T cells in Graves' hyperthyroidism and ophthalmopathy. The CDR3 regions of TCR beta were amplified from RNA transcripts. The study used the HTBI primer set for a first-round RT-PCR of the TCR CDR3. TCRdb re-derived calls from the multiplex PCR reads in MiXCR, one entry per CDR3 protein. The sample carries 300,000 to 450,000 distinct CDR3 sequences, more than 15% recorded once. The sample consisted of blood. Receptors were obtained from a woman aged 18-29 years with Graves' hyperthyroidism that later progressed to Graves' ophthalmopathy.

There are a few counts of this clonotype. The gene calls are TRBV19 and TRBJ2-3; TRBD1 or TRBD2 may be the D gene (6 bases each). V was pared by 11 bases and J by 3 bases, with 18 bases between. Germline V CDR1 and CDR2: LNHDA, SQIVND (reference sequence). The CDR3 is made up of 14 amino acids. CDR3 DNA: TGTGCCTCCCATGGTGGGGGGCAGACAGATACGCAGTATTTT. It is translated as CASHGGGQTDTQYF.

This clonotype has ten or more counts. The CDR3 protein is CASSRQVTDTQYF. The CDR3 DNA is TGTGCCAGCAGCCGCCAGGTTACAGATACGCAGTATTTT. V is TRBV12-3 or TRBV12-4 and J is TRBJ2-3; D remains unclear. V lost 6 bases and J 3 bases, leaving 10 bases between the germline ends. The CDR3 contains 13 residues.